These 2 T cell receptor beta chains were sequenced from one sample in a study of blood T cell repertoires in COVID-19. Assay: immunoSEQ multiplex PCR; the TCRdb copy retains only in-frame clones and omits some. The data contain 200,000 to 250,000 clones, 82% of them singletons. Input material: PBMCs or T cells enriched from blood (not recorded which). These receptors originate from a woman aged 55-75 years who had recovered from COVID-19.

The chain combines TRBV29-1 with TRBJ2-3; TRBD2 aligns across 11 bases. The V gene end was trimmed by 2 bases and the J gene end by 3 bases; junction bases not matched to a gene: 4. Germline-derived CDR1 and CDR2 are SQVTM and ANQGSEA. This CDR3 contains 15 residues. The CDR3 is CSVERSGGVTDTQYF. The CDR3 bases are TGCAGCGTTGAACGTAGCGGGGGGGTAACAGATACGCAGTATTTT.

The chain joins TRBV27 to TRBJ1-1; 7 bases map to TRBD1. The CDR3 runs to 14 residues. CDR1 is MNHEY, CDR2 SMNVEV, per germline (reference sequence). The V gene end was trimmed by 7 bases and the J gene end by 6 bases; junction bases not matched to a gene: 11. CDR3 in amino acids: CASNRGQGGAEAFF. The CDR3 DNA follows: TGTGCCAGCAATCGAGGGCAGGGGGGCGCTGAAGCTTTCTTT.